The next 9 T cell receptor beta chains were all read from a single sample in a study of response to subunit inactivated influenza vaccine. MiXCR was run by TCRdb on the RT-PCR reads, yielding one entry per CDR3 protein. In the table there are about 310,000 distinct CDR3 sequences, about 20% of which are singletons. This sample comprised PBMCs from blood, obtained approximately 20 months after vaccination. These receptors all come from a man between 50 and 75 years old who received an inactivated influenza vaccine.

CDR3 nucleotides: TGTGCCAGCTCCGATGGGGACAGGGGAGATGAAAAACTGTTTTTT. Protein product: CASSDGDRGDEKLFF. The V gene is TRBV12-3 or TRBV12-4, the J gene TRBJ1-4; 10 nucleotides line up with TRBD1. V lost 8 bases, J lost 6 bases, and 9 bases stayed unmatched. The CDR3 spans 15 residues.

This clonotype was seen repeatedly, ten times or more. The J gene is TRBJ1-4, the V gene TRBV25-1; D is unclear. The CDR3 contains 11 residues. Germline CDR1 reads MGHDK; CDR2 reads SYGVNS. Trimming shortened V by 4 bases and J by 11 bases, and 8 bases separated the two germline ends. The CDR3 reads CASSGAGKLFF. The CDR3 coding sequence is TGTGCCAGCAGTGGGGCGGGGAAACTGTTTTTT.

The chain combines TRBV10-3 with TRBJ1-3, with D possibly being TRBD1 (5 bases). V lost 0 bases to trimming and J lost 0 bases, with 9 bases between them. The CDR3 has 16 residues. The germline V gene encodes CDR1 ENHRY and CDR2 SYGVKD. CDR3 in DNA: TGTGCCATCAGTGAGTCGGACAACACCTCTGGAAACACCATATATTTT. Protein: CAISESDNTSGNTIYF.

The chain recombines TRBV10-3 with TRBJ2-7; TRBD1 agrees at 9 bases. Trimming removed 10 bases from V and 4 bases from J; junction bases left unmatched: 5. The CDR3 contains 12 residues. Germline V lookup: CDR1 ENHRY, CDR2 SYGVKD. CDR3 in amino acids: CASGTGFYEQYF. DNA for the CDR3: TGTGCCAGCGGGACAGGGTTTTACGAGCAGTACTTC.

V is TRBV6-1 and J is TRBJ1-6; D call uncertain. The germline V gene encodes CDR1 MNHNS and CDR2 SASEGT. V gave up 1 base and J gave up 8 bases, with 0 bases separating them. This CDR3 spans 11 amino acids. DNA for the CDR3: TGTGCCAGCAGTGAAGATTCACCCCTCCACTTT. Residues: CASSEDSPLHF.

This clonotype was counted ten times or more. This rearrangement joins TRBV12-3 or TRBV12-4 to TRBJ1-6; D perhaps matches TRBD1 (6 bases). The V gene lost 6 bases and the J gene lost 8 bases, with 14 bases spanning the gap. CDR3 length equals 14 residues. CDR3 coding DNA: TGTGCCAGCAGCCGCCAGGGGAGAGATTCACCCCTCCACTTT. It is translated as CASSRQGRDSPLHF.

The chain joins TRBV15 to TRBJ2-3; 9 bases fit TRBD2. Germline V gives CDR1 LNHNV, CDR2 YYDKDF (reference sequence). This CDR3 spans 19 amino acids. V gave up 0 bases and J gave up 4 bases; unmatched junction bases: 14. CDR3 amino acids: CATSRDAGVGSGSADTQYF. The CDR3 DNA reads as TGTGCCACCAGCAGAGATGCAGGGGTGGGTAGCGGGAGTGCAGATACGCAGTATTTT.

The chain uses TRBV5-1 and TRBJ2-1; D remains unclear. The CDR3 consists of 14 residues. V was shortened by 0 bases and J by 5 bases, with 9 bases between the two germline ends. Germline-derived CDR1 and CDR2 are SGHRS and YFSETQ. The CDR3 DNA is TGCGCCAGCAGCTTGGGTAGGATGGACAATGAGCAGTTCTTC. Protein product: CASSLGRMDNEQFF.

In this sample, this clonotype turned up a few times. The V and J genes are TRBV20-1 and TRBJ1-5; 9 bases line up with TRBD1. From germline, CDR1 is DFQATT and CDR2 SNEGSKA (reference sequence). Losses at the gene ends were 4 bases for V and 1 base for J; bases not matched to a gene: 11. This CDR3 region has 17 residues. In DNA, the CDR3 is TGCAGTGCTATGCCGGGACAGGGAGGAATGAGCAATCAGCCCCAGCATTTT. Amino acids: CSAMPGQGGMSNQPQHF.